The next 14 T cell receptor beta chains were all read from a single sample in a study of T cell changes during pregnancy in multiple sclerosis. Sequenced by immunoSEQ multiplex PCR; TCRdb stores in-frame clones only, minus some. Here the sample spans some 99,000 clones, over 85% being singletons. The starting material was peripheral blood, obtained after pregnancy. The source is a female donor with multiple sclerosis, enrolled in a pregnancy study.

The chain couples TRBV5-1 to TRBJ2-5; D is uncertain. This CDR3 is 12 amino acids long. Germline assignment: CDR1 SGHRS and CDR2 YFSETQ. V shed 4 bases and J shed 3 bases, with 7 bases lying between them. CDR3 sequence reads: CASSEPKETQYF. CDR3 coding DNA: TGCGCCAGCAGCGAGCCCAAAGAGACCCAGTACTTC.

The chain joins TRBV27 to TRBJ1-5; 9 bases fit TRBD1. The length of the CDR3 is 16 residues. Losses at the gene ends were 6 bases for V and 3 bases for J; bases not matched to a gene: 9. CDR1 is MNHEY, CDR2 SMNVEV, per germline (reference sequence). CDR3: CASSLTGQGSNQPQHF. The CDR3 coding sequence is TGTGCCAGCAGCCTCACTGGACAGGGGTCCAATCAGCCCCAGCATTTT.

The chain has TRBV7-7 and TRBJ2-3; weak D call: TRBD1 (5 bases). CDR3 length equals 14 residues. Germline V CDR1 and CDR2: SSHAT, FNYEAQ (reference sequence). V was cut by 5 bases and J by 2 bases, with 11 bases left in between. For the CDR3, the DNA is TGTGCCAGCAGCCCGACAGCAACCACAGATACGCAGTATTTT. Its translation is CASSPTATTDTQYF.

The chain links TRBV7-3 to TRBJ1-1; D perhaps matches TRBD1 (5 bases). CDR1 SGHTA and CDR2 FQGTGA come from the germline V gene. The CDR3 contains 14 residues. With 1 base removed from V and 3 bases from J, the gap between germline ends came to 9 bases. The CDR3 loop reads CASSLSGGDTEAFF. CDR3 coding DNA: TGTGCCAGCAGCTTAAGCGGGGGTGACACTGAAGCTTTCTTT.

The CDR3 nucleotides read TGTGCCAGTAGTACGGACAGGGACTCCTACGAGCAGTACTTC. This sequence encodes CASSTDRDSYEQYF. The V call is TRBV19, the J call TRBJ2-7, with 8 bases that match TRBD1. Looked up from germline, CDR1 is LNHDA and CDR2 is SQIVND (reference sequence). This CDR3 is 14 amino acids long. Trimming removed 4 bases from V and 0 bases from J; junction bases left unmatched: 2.

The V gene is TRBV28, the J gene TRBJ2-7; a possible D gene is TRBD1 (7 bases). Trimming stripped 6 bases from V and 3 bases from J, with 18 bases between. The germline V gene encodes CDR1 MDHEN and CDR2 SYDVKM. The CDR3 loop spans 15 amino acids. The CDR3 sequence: CASSGLRGRNYEQYF. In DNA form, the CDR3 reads TGTGCCAGCAGCGGACTCAGGGGGAGGAACTACGAGCAGTACTTC.

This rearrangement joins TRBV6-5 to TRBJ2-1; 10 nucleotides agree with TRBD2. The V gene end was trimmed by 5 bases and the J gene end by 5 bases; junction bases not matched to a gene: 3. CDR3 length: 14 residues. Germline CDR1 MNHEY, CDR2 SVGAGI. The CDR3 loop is CASSRTSGHNEQFF. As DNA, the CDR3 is TGTGCCAGCAGTCGGACTAGCGGCCACAATGAGCAGTTCTTC.

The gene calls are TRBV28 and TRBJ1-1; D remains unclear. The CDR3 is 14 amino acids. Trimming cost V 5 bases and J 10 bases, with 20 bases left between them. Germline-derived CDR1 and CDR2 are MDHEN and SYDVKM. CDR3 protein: CASSHPRAPRAAFF. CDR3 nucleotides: TGTGCCAGCAGTCACCCTCGGGCCCCGCGGGCAGCTTTCTTT.

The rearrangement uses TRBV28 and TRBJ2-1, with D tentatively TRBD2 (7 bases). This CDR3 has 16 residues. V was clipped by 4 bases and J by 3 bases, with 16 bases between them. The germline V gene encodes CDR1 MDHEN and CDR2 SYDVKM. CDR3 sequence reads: CASSSGAGVGYNEQFF. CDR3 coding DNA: TGTGCCAGCAGTTCGGGGGCGGGAGTCGGCTACAATGAGCAGTTCTTC.

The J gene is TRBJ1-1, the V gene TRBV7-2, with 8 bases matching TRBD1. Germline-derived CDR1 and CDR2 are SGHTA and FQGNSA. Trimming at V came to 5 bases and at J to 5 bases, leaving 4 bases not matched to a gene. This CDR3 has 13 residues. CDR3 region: CASSPNRGTEAFF. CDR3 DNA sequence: TGTGCCAGCAGCCCCAACAGGGGGACTGAAGCTTTCTTT.

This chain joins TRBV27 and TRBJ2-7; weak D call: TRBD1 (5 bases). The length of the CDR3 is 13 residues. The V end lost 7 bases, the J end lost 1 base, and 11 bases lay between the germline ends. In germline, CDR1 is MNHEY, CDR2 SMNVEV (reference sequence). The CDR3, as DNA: TGTGCCAGCATCGTGGACAAATCCTACGAGCAGTACTTC. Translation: CASIVDKSYEQYF.

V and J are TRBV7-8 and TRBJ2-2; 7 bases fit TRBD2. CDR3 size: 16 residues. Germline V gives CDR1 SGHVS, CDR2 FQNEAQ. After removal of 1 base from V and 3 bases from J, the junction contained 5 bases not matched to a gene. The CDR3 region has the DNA TGTGCCAGCAGCTTAGGGGAGGGGCCGCACACCGGGGAGCTGTTTTTT. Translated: CASSLGEGPHTGELFF.

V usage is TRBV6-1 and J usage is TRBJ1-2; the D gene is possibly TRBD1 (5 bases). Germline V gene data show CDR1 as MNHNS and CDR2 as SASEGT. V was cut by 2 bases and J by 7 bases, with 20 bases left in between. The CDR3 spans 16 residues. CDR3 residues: CASSELGGRAVGGYTF. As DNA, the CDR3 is TGTGCCAGCAGTGAACTGGGCGGCAGGGCGGTGGGTGGCTACACCTTC.

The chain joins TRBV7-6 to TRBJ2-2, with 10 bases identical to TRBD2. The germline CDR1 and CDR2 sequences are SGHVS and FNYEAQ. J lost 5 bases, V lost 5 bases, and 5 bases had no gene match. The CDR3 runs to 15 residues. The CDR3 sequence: CASSHRLAGTGELFF. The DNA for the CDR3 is TGTGCCAGCAGCCATAGACTAGCGGGTACCGGGGAGCTGTTTTTT.